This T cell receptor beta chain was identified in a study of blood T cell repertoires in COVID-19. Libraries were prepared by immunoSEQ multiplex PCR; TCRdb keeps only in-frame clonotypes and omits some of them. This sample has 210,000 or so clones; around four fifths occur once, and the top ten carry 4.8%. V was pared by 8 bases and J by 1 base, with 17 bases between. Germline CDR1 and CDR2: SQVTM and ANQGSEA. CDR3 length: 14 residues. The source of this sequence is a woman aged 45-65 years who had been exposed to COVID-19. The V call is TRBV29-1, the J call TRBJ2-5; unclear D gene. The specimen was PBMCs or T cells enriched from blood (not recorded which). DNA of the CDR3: TGCAGCACGGACGCAGAGGTTTCCCAAGAGACCCAGTACTTC. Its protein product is CSTDAEVSQETQYF.